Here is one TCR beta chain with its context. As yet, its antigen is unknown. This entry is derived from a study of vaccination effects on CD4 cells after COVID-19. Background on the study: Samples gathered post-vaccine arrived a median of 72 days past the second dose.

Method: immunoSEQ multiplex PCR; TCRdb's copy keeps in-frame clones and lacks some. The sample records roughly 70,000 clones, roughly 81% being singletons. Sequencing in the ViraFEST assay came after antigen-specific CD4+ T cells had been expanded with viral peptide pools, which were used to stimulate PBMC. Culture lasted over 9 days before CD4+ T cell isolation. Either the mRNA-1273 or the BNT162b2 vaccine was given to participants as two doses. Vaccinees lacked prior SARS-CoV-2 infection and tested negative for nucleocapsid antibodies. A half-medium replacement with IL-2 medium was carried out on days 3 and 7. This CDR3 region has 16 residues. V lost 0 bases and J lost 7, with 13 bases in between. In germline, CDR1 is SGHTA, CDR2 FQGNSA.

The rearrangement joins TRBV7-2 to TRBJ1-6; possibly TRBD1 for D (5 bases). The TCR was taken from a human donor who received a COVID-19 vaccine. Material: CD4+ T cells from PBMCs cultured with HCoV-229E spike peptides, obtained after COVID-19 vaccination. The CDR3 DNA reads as TGTGCCAGCAGCTTAGCACGGCCAGGGCTAAATTCACCCCTCCACTTT. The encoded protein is CASSLARPGLNSPLHF.